This T cell receptor beta chain was captured by sequencing in a study of CD8 T cells in Susac syndrome. Reverse transcription of about 0.5 to 1 ug RNA was carried out with random hexamers. TCRdb fed the immunoSEQ multiplex PCR reads into MiXCR, producing one record per CDR3 protein. The profile shows about 140,000 distinct CDR3 sequences, more than 85% of them singletons. The germline gives CDR1 LGHDT, CDR2 YNNKEL (reference sequence). The CDR3 is 16 residues long. V lost 1 base, J lost 0 bases, and 10 bases lay in between. The clonotype was recovered from a human donor with Susac syndrome. The sequenced sample consisted of CD4+ T cells from PBMCs. This chain links TRBV3-1 with TRBJ1-3; D is undetermined. CDR3 sequence reads: CASSQAQRYSGNTIYF. The CDR3 region has the DNA TGTGCCAGCAGCCAAGCCCAGAGGTACTCTGGAAACACCATATATTTT.